This is a list of T cell receptor beta chains from one sample in a study of cytomegalovirus exposure and HLA in healthy donors. TCRdb's copy holds only in-frame clones and misses some; the assay was immunoSEQ multiplex PCR. The sample consists of 25,000 to 35,000 clones, 35% to 50% of them appearing once. The sequencing input was PBMCs. The receptor source for this set is a woman in her forties or fifties in good health and CMV-seronegative. Each CDR3 is given with its conserved first and last residue. D genes are given only for firm matches. Clone size is given for some rows only: seen once, a few or many times, or a class if the clone is expanded.

clone size: -; D gene: TRBD1; V gene: TRBV30; J gene: TRBJ2-5; CDR3 DNA: TGTGCCTGGAGTCCTTGGACAGGGGAATTGACCCAGTACTTC; CDR3 protein: CAWSPWTGELTQYF
clone size: -; D gene: TRBD2; V gene: TRBV4-1; J gene: TRBJ2-7; CDR3 DNA: TGCGCCAGCAGCGACGGGAGGGTAGTCTACGAGCAGTACTTC; CDR3 protein: CASSDGRVVYEQYF
clone size: few; D gene: TRBD1; V gene: TRBV15; J gene: TRBJ2-7; CDR3 DNA: TGTGCCACCAGCAGAGAGGGGACAGTCCTCTACGAGCAGTACTTC; CDR3 protein: CATSREGTVLYEQYF
clone size: -; D gene: -; V gene: TRBV21-1; J gene: TRBJ1-5; CDR3 DNA: TGTGCCAGCAGCAAAGGAGGGTTGGCAGGGGCCCATCAGCCCCAGCATTTT; CDR3 protein: CASSKGGLAGAHQPQHF
clone size: -; D gene: -; V gene: TRBV5-4; J gene: TRBJ2-5; CDR3 DNA: TGTGCCAGCAGCCCCTGGAGGGAGACCCAGTACTTC; CDR3 protein: CASSPWRETQYF
clone size: few; D gene: -; V gene: TRBV10-2; J gene: TRBJ1-1; CDR3 DNA: TGCGCCAGCAGTGATTTCCGACAGGCAGGAGGGGGGGGCACTGAAGCTTTCTTT; CDR3 protein: CASSDFRQAGGGGTEAFF
clone size: -; D gene: TRBD1; V gene: TRBV30; J gene: TRBJ2-1; CDR3 DNA: TGTGCCTGGAGTGAGGACAGGGGCGGGGAGCAGTTCTTC; CDR3 protein: CAWSEDRGGEQFF
clone size: -; D gene: -; V gene: TRBV25-1; J gene: TRBJ2-7; CDR3 DNA: TGTGCCAGCAGGGCTGGCCACGAGCAGTACTTC; CDR3 protein: CASRAGHEQYF
clone size: few; D gene: -; V gene: TRBV19; J gene: TRBJ2-2; CDR3 DNA: TGTGCCAGTATTCTAGGTGGACAGCCGAACACCGGGGAGCTGTTTTTT; CDR3 protein: CASILGGQPNTGELFF
clone size: -; D gene: TRBD1; V gene: TRBV19; J gene: TRBJ1-1; CDR3 DNA: TGTGCCAGTAAGGGGACAGGGGACACTGAAGCTTTCTTT; CDR3 protein: CASKGTGDTEAFF
clone size: -; D gene: -; V gene: TRBV19; J gene: TRBJ1-2; CDR3 DNA: TGTGCCAGTACGCCACGCGGGTATGGCTACACCTTC; CDR3 protein: CASTPRGYGYTF
clone size: few; D gene: -; V gene: TRBV30; J gene: TRBJ2-7; CDR3 DNA: TGTGCCTCAAGGGGGGACAGTTACGAGCAGTACTTC; CDR3 protein: CASRGDSYEQYF
clone size: -; D gene: TRBD1; V gene: TRBV29-1; J gene: TRBJ2-7; CDR3 DNA: TGCAGCGCTGCCGCCGGGACAGGAACGTACGAGCAGTACTTC; CDR3 protein: CSAAAGTGTYEQYF
clone size: -; D gene: -; V gene: TRBV7-9; J gene: TRBJ1-2; CDR3 DNA: TGTGCCAGCAGAGGGGAAAACTATGGCTACACCTTC; CDR3 protein: CASRGENYGYTF
clone size: -; D gene: TRBD1; V gene: TRBV5-4; J gene: TRBJ2-1; CDR3 DNA: TGTGCCAGCAGCAAGGACAGGGCGTACAATGAGCAGTTCTTC; CDR3 protein: CASSKDRAYNEQFF
clone size: once; D gene: -; V gene: TRBV7-9; J gene: TRBJ1-2; CDR3 DNA: TGTGCCAGCAGCTCCCCAACGGGAGGCGATGGCTACACCTTC; CDR3 protein: CASSSPTGGDGYTF
clone size: -; D gene: TRBD2; V gene: TRBV7-3; J gene: TRBJ2-3; CDR3 DNA: TGTGCCAGCAGCAACCTAGCGGGAGGGCCTAATACGCAGTATTTT; CDR3 protein: CASSNLAGGPNTQYF
clone size: few; D gene: TRBD2; V gene: TRBV5-1; J gene: TRBJ2-3; CDR3 DNA: TGCGCCAGCAGCCCCCTAGCGGGAGGGACAGATACGCAGTATTTT; CDR3 protein: CASSPLAGGTDTQYF